What follows are 31 T cell receptor beta chains derived from one specimen sequenced in a study of T cell changes during pregnancy in multiple sclerosis. TCRdb keeps only in-frame clones here, not all; method: immunoSEQ multiplex PCR. The table has around 88,000 clones, about 92% seen once. The sample consisted of peripheral blood, taken after pregnancy. The receptor set was obtained from a female donor in good health, enrolled as a control in a pregnancy study.

The chain is built from TRBV7-9 and TRBJ1-1; no clear D gene. CDR1 and CDR2 from the germline V gene are SEHNR and FQNEAQ (reference sequence). V lost 2 bases to trimming and J lost 1 base, with 11 bases between them. This CDR3 is built from 15 residues. The CDR3 DNA is TGTGCCAGCAGCTTACCCGGGAATCGGAACACTGAAGCTTTCTTT. Translated: CASSLPGNRNTEAFF.

The chain combines TRBV5-1 with TRBJ1-1; weak D call: TRBD1 (6 bases). This CDR3 is built from 16 residues. CDR1 is SGHRS, CDR2 YFSETQ, per germline. Trimming removed 1 base at V and 5 bases at J, with 18 bases between. The CDR3 bases are TGCGCCAGCAGCTTGCTCTCAGGGGCGGGGGGTACTGAAGCTTTCTTT. Translating it yields CASSLLSGAGGTEAFF.

CDR3 amino acids: CASSLIVGQLYEQYF. The CDR3 DNA follows: TGTGCCAGCAGCTTAATTGTTGGACAGCTCTACGAGCAGTACTTC. This chain uses TRBV11-2 with TRBJ2-7, with D possibly being TRBD1 (6 bases). CDR1 and CDR2 (germline): SGHAT, FQNNGV. The CDR3 contains 15 residues. V gave up 2 bases and J gave up 3 bases, with 14 bases separating them.

The chain joins TRBV10-1 to TRBJ2-3; 10 bases fit TRBD2. CDR1 WNHNN and CDR2 SYGVQD come from the germline V gene (reference sequence). The CDR3 totals 15 residues. V lost 3 bases and J lost 5; bases outside the gene matches: 5. The CDR3 DNA reads TGCGCCAGCAGTGATAGCGGGGGGCGCGGAGATACGCAGTATTTT. As protein: CASSDSGGRGDTQYF.

This chain links TRBV18 with TRBJ1-1; 8 bases fit TRBD1. The J segment lost 6 bases and the V segment lost 1 base, leaving 10 bases of the junction unmatched. The germline gives CDR1 KGHSH, CDR2 LQKENI. CDR3 length equals 16 residues. The CDR3 DNA is TGTGCCAGCTCACCACGAGGACAGGGAGCGGGCGCTGAAGCTTTCTTT. Translating gives CASSPRGQGAGAEAFF. Looking up the rest from reference TRBV18 and TRBJ1-1 gives the full variable domain: NAGVMQNPRHLVRRRGQEARLRCSPMKGHSHVYWYRQLPEEGLKFMVYLQKENIIDESGMPKERFSAEFPKEGPSILRIQQVVRGDSAAYFCASSPRGQGAGAEAFFGQGTRLTVV.

The rearrangement links TRBV6-5 to TRBJ2-7; D call uncertain. This CDR3 has 14 residues. Trimming stripped 3 bases from V and 2 bases from J, with 11 bases between. CDR1 and CDR2 (germline): MNHEY, SVGAGI. CDR3 region: CASSYETGTYEQYF. CDR3 sequence (DNA): TGTGCCAGCAGTTATGAGACGGGTACCTACGAGCAGTACTTC.

This chain connects TRBV9 to TRBJ2-7; D may be TRBD1 (6 bases). CDR1 is SGDLS, CDR2 YYNGEE, per germline. V lost 0 bases to trimming and J lost 3 bases, with 10 bases between them. The CDR3 is 14 amino acids. The CDR3 protein is CASSVAPTGYEQYF. In DNA, the CDR3 is TGTGCCAGCAGCGTAGCCCCGACAGGCTACGAGCAGTACTTC.

V usage is TRBV28 and J usage is TRBJ1-1, with 8 nucleotides matching TRBD1. This CDR3 comprises 15 residues. Germline CDR1 is MDHEN and CDR2 is SYDVKM. Trimming cost V 5 bases and J 3 bases; bases outside gene matches: 8. Here the CDR3 reads CASSPGQAGDTEAFF. The CDR3 DNA reads as TGTGCCAGCAGTCCGGGACAGGCTGGGGACACTGAAGCTTTCTTT.

This sequence joins TRBV5-6 and TRBJ2-7; 8 bases fit TRBD2. The V segment lost 1 base and the J segment 1 base; nucleotides outside the gene matches: 16. This CDR3 has 19 residues. The germline V gene encodes CDR1 SGHDT and CDR2 YYEEEE. The CDR3 reads CASSLNREGGRTRSYEQYF. The CDR3 DNA sequence: TGTGCCAGCAGCTTGAACCGGGAGGGAGGAAGAACGAGATCCTACGAGCAGTACTTC.

For this clone: The same CDR3 can be traced to other DNA sequences in this sample. This CDR3 is CASSLTTFSYEQYF. CDR3 nucleotides: TGTGCCAGCAGTCTCACTACCTTCTCCTACGAGCAGTACTTC. The rearrangement joins TRBV2 to TRBJ2-7; D ambiguous. The germline V gene encodes CDR1 SNHLY and CDR2 FYNNEI. Trimming shortened V by 5 bases and J by 0 bases, and 11 bases separated the two germline ends. The CDR3 extends over 14 amino acids.

The V and J genes are TRBV28 and TRBJ2-2; D is unclear. The CDR3 has 16 residues. The V end lost 6 bases, the J end lost 4 bases, and 18 bases lay between the germline ends. Germline CDR1 is MDHEN and CDR2 is SYDVKM. CDR3 amino acids: CASSPLAGVATGELFF. DNA of the CDR3: TGTGCCAGCAGCCCGCTCGCCGGAGTGGCCACCGGGGAGCTGTTTTTT.

This clone was found once. The chain has TRBV27 and TRBJ2-1; no firm D call. This CDR3 is built from 14 residues. Trimming shortened V by 5 bases and J by 3 bases, and 11 bases separated the two germline ends. Germline V gene lookup returns CDR1 MNHEY and CDR2 SMNVEV (reference sequence). The CDR3 sequence: CASSVGSYYNEQFF. CDR3 DNA: TGTGCCAGCAGTGTGGGCTCCTACTACAATGAGCAGTTCTTC.

The chain links TRBV5-1 to TRBJ1-2; D uncertain. The length of the CDR3 is 12 residues. Germline V gives CDR1 SGHRS, CDR2 YFSETQ. The V end lost 0 bases, the J end lost 6 bases, and 6 bases lay between the germline ends. The CDR3 reads CASSLGGNGYTF. The CDR3 nucleotides are TGCGCCAGCAGCTTGGGAGGGAATGGCTACACCTTC. Full variable domain (remainder filled in from reference TRBV5-1 and TRBJ1-2): KAGVTQTPRYLIKTRGQQVTLSCSPISGHRSVSWYQQTPGQGLQFLFEYFSETQRNKGNFPGRFSGRQFSNSRSEMNVSTLELGDSALYLCASSLGGNGYTFGSGTRLTVV.

The chain is built from TRBV5-4 and TRBJ2-2; TRBD1 matches at 8 bases. Per germline, CDR1 SGHNT and CDR2 YYREEE (reference sequence). The CDR3 is 15 residues long. Unmatched junction bases numbered 7, after V lost 1 base and J lost 8 bases. This CDR3 reads CASSLTTGVTGELFF. For the CDR3, the DNA is TGTGCCAGCAGCTTGACGACAGGGGTCACTGGGGAGCTGTTTTTT.

This sequence joins TRBV6-5 and TRBJ1-5; no definite D call. Germline CDR1 is MNHEY and CDR2 is SVGAGI. The CDR3 runs to 16 residues. Trimming left V 3 bases short and J 7 bases short, with 19 bases between. The CDR3 nucleotides read TGTGCCAGCAGTTATAAGTTCGATTCCCGCGGGCAGCCCCAGCATTTT. This encodes CASSYKFDSRGQPQHF.

V and J are TRBV30 and TRBJ1-2; D gene ambiguous. Germline CDR1 and CDR2: GTSNPN and SVGIG (reference sequence). The V gene lost 5 bases and the J gene lost 4 bases, with 8 bases spanning the gap. The CDR3 loop spans 11 amino acids. CDR3 loop: CAWAVPYGYTF. Written as DNA, the CDR3 is TGTGCCTGGGCGGTCCCCTATGGCTACACCTTC.

The V call is TRBV4-2, the J call TRBJ1-2; 7 bases agree with TRBD1. The CDR3 length is 16 residues. The trim removed 2 bases at V and 4 bases at J, leaving 10 bases unmatched. The V gene's germline CDR1 is LGHNA and CDR2 YNFKEQ. The CDR3 DNA sequence: TGTGCCAGCAGCCAATCTACAGGGGATGGCGGCTATGGCTACACCTTC. Translating it yields CASSQSTGDGGYGYTF.

The chain employs TRBV7-9 and TRBJ2-3; 7 bases align to TRBD1. After removal of 2 bases from V and 2 bases from J, the junction contained 7 bases not matched to a gene. This CDR3 is built from 16 residues. Germline assignment: CDR1 SEHNR and CDR2 FQNEAQ (reference sequence). Written as DNA, the CDR3 is TGTGCCAGCAGCTTATTCGCAGGGGGTAACACAGATACGCAGTATTTT. Translating it yields CASSLFAGGNTDTQYF.

The V call is TRBV9, the J call TRBJ2-7; 9 bases match TRBD2. The germline V gene encodes CDR1 SGDLS and CDR2 YYNGEE. V dropped 4 bases and J dropped 1; count of bases not matched to a gene: 3. The CDR3 loop spans 14 amino acids. This CDR3 reads CASSLSGGSYEQYF. DNA of the CDR3: TGTGCCAGCAGCTTAAGCGGGGGGTCCTACGAGCAGTACTTC.

This clone was recorded many times. The gene calls are TRBV19 and TRBJ2-1; tentatively, D is TRBD2 (7 bases). The CDR3 is 13 residues long. The ends were cut back, 7 bases at V and 10 bases at J, with 17 bases in the middle. The germline V gene encodes CDR1 LNHDA and CDR2 SQIVND (reference sequence). The CDR3 here is CASTPRGAAEQFF. The CDR3 region has the DNA TGTGCCAGTACCCCCCGGGGGGCAGCCGAGCAGTTCTTC.

V usage is TRBV19 and J usage is TRBJ2-7, with TRBD2 matching over 10 bases. Germline V gives CDR1 LNHDA, CDR2 SQIVND (reference sequence). The CDR3 is 17 residues long. V dropped 4 bases and J dropped 3; count of bases not matched to a gene: 12. DNA for the CDR3: TGTGCCAGTAGTACTCCCGCTAGCGGGAGTTTTGGCTACGAGCAGTACTTC. Amino acid sequence: CASSTPASGSFGYEQYF.

This chain links TRBV15 with TRBJ2-1, with a possible D match to TRBD2 (5 bases). Germline loops: CDR1 LNHNV, CDR2 YYDKDF (reference sequence). This CDR3 is 16 amino acids long. Between the trimmed V and J ends, which lost 1 base and 4 bases, there was a span of 14 bases. CDR3 residues: CATSRVIEGKYNEQFF. The CDR3 DNA reads TGTGCCACCAGCAGAGTTATCGAGGGAAAATACAATGAGCAGTTCTTC.

The CDR3 sequence: CSAEEGTGNTGELFF. The CDR3 nucleotides read TGCAGCGCAGAAGAGGGGACAGGGAACACCGGGGAGCTGTTTTTT. The J gene is TRBJ2-2, the V gene TRBV29-1; 8 bases agree with TRBD1. The junction had 8 bases not matched to a gene; V was cut back by 7 bases and J by 1 base. Germline values: CDR1 SQVTM, CDR2 ANQGSEA. CDR3 size: 15 residues.

The chain's CDR3 is CSAFGYTGLEAFF. The CDR3 DNA follows: TGCAGCGCTTTTGGTTATACAGGGTTAGAAGCTTTCTTT. The chain has TRBV29-1 and TRBJ1-1, with D perhaps TRBD1 (6 bases). The CDR3 has 13 residues. The ends were cut back, 7 bases at V and 8 bases at J, with 20 bases in the middle. Per germline, CDR1 SQVTM and CDR2 ANQGSEA.

The chain combines TRBV27 with TRBJ2-1; D possibly corresponds to TRBD2 (5 bases). The V and J ends lost 3 bases and 6 bases respectively, with 6 bases between them. This CDR3 contains 12 residues. Germline assignment: CDR1 MNHEY and CDR2 SMNVEV (reference sequence). CDR3 residues: CASSLGSNEQFF. The CDR3, as DNA: TGTGCCAGCAGTTTGGGGAGCAATGAGCAGTTCTTC.

V is TRBV11-2 and J is TRBJ1-4; D is ambiguous. V lost 6 bases, J lost 5 bases, and 13 bases lay in between. The germline V gene encodes CDR1 SGHAT and CDR2 FQNNGV. This CDR3 is 14 amino acids long. The CDR3 DNA follows: TGTGCCAGCAGTGCCGCCATAGCGAATGAAAAACTGTTTTTT. Encoded protein: CASSAAIANEKLFF.

The J gene is TRBJ2-7, the V gene TRBV5-5, with 8 bases lining up with TRBD2. With V trimmed by 2 bases and J by 0 bases, 4 bases remained unmatched. The germline V gene has CDR1 SGHKS and CDR2 YYEKEE (reference sequence). This CDR3 has 15 residues. Written as DNA, the CDR3 is TGTGCCAGCAGCTTACGGAGCGGGAGCTCCTACGAGCAGTACTTC. As protein: CASSLRSGSSYEQYF.

V is TRBV18 and J is TRBJ1-2; possible D gene TRBD1, 6 bases. From germline, CDR1 is KGHSH and CDR2 LQKENI. This CDR3 contains 15 residues. The V gene lost 1 base and the J gene lost 12 bases, with 21 bases spanning the gap. The CDR3 bases are TGTGCCAGCTCACCACATTTCGGGGGGCTTCGATCCCACACCTTC. Translation gives CASSPHFGGLRSHTF.

V is TRBV5-1 and J is TRBJ1-4; the match to TRBD1 covers 7 bases. This CDR3 contains 15 residues. Trimming at V came to 4 bases and at J to 3 bases, leaving 6 bases not matched to a gene. Germline CDR1 SGHRS, CDR2 YFSETQ. The DNA for the CDR3 is TGCGCCAGCAGCCCTGGGACAGTGGCTAATGAAAAACTGTTTTTT. It yields the protein CASSPGTVANEKLFF.

V is TRBV12-2 and J is TRBJ1-2. TRBV12-2 is given as a pseudogene. This CDR3 contains 12 residues. CDR3: CASPGSRPGYTF. The CDR3 coding sequence is TGTGCAAGTCCGGGGTCAAGACCTGGCTACACCTTC.

This chain links TRBV19 with TRBJ2-6; TRBD2 is a possible D gene (6 bases). The ends were cut back, 10 bases at V and 2 bases at J, with 15 bases in the middle. The CDR3 contains 15 residues. Germline V gene data show CDR1 as LNHDA and CDR2 as SQIVND (reference sequence). CDR3 amino acids: CATKSGGAGANVLTF. CDR3 in DNA: TGTGCCACTAAAAGTGGCGGGGCTGGGGCCAACGTCCTGACTTTC.